Each of the 12 T cell receptor beta chains below was sequenced from the same sample in a study of cytomegalovirus exposure and HLA in healthy donors. The PCR contained 60 Vbeta and 13 Jbeta primers. Measured with immunoSEQ multiplex PCR; TCRdb has only the in-frame clones, and not every one. The sample lists 150,000 to 200,000 clones; 65% to 80% were seen once. Sequenced input: PBMCs. These receptors were taken from a woman aged 50 to 65 in good health and CMV-seropositive.

V usage is TRBV7-2 and J usage is TRBJ2-7; the D gene is possibly TRBD2 (6 bases). V was shortened by 3 bases and J by 0 bases, with 9 bases between the two germline ends. Germline values: CDR1 SGHTA, CDR2 FQGNSA. The CDR3 contains 14 residues. The CDR3 DNA reads TGTGCCAGCAGCTTCTCGACTAGCTCCTACGAGCAGTACTTC. Translation gives CASSFSTSSYEQYF.

The chain employs TRBV30 and TRBJ2-7, with 10 bases identical to TRBD1. The CDR3 runs to 13 residues. V trimming: 6 bases; J trimming: 2 bases; junction bases outside the gene matches: 4. Germline-derived CDR1 and CDR2 are GTSNPN and SVGIG (reference sequence). The CDR3 sequence is CACWDRGTYEQYF. CDR3 bases: TGTGCCTGTTGGGACAGGGGAACCTACGAGCAGTACTTC.

In DNA form, the CDR3 reads TGTGCCAGCAGCTTATTTACTAGCGGGGCTGAGCAGTTCTTC. Its translation is CASSLFTSGAEQFF. The chain joins TRBV7-2 to TRBJ2-1; 10 bases map to TRBD2. Germline loops: CDR1 SGHTA, CDR2 FQGNSA. Trimming cost V 2 bases and J 9 bases; bases outside gene matches: 4. The CDR3 runs to 14 residues.

V usage is TRBV7-2 and J usage is TRBJ2-1; TRBD2 matches 7 bases. Germline CDR1 is SGHTA and CDR2 is FQGNSA. The trim removed 1 base at V and 8 bases at J, leaving 11 bases unmatched. This CDR3 is 16 amino acids long. The DNA of the CDR3 is TGTGCCAGCAGCTTAGTTCGAGGGAGGGCCGGGGATGAGCAGTTCTTC. Translation: CASSLVRGRAGDEQFF. The full variable domain, with the rest looked up from reference TRBV7-2 and TRBJ2-1, is GAGVSQSPSNKVTEKGKDVELRCDPISGHTALYWYRQSLGQGLEFLIYFQGNSAPDKSGLPSDRFSAERTGGSVSTLTIQRTQQEDSAVYLCASSLVRGRAGDEQFFGPGTRLTVL.

In this sample, this clone turned up a few times. The chain is built from TRBV28 and TRBJ1-1; tentatively, D is TRBD1 (5 bases). The CDR3 spans 13 residues. Germline values: CDR1 MDHEN, CDR2 SYDVKM. Trimming cost V 5 bases and J 2 bases, with 9 bases left between them. CDR3 in DNA: TGTGCCAGCAGTAACCAGGGTAACACTGAAGCTTTCTTT. Translated, it gives CASSNQGNTEAFF.

The chain joins TRBV4-3 to TRBJ2-3, with D perhaps matching TRBD2 (5 bases). Germline V gene sequence: CDR1 LGHNA, CDR2 YSLEER. The CDR3 spans 13 residues. Trimming stripped 4 bases from V and 10 bases from J, with 15 bases between. CDR3 residues: CASSLHQLEPQYF. For the CDR3, the DNA is TGCGCCAGCAGCCTACACCAACTAGAACCGCAGTATTTT.

The J gene is TRBJ1-1, the V gene TRBV10-3, with a possible D match to TRBD1 (5 bases). This CDR3 has 14 amino acids. CDR1 ENHRY and CDR2 SYGVKD come from the germline V gene. V was cut by 6 bases and J by 1 base, with 12 bases left in between. The CDR3 here is CAISDNQGNTEAFF. CDR3 coding DNA: TGTGCCATCAGCGATAACCAGGGGAACACTGAAGCTTTCTTT.

V gene TRBV19 combines with J gene TRBJ1-4; D uncertain. CDR1 and CDR2 from the germline V gene are LNHDA and SQIVND (reference sequence). V lost 1 base and J lost 8, with 11 bases in between. The CDR3 contains 14 residues. CDR3 nucleotide sequence: TGTGCCAGTAGTATAGGGGGAGGAGAAGAAAAACTGTTTTTT. Protein product: CASSIGGGEEKLFF.

This chain uses TRBV5-1 with TRBJ2-7, with D maybe TRBD1 (6 bases). This CDR3 contains 15 residues. Germline values: CDR1 SGHRS, CDR2 YFSETQ. V shed 0 bases and J shed 5 bases, with 15 bases lying between them. This CDR3 is CASSLVVQGHNEQYF. The CDR3 bases are TGCGCCAGCAGCTTGGTGGTGCAGGGGCATAACGAGCAGTACTTC.

The chain uses TRBV30 and TRBJ2-1, with TRBD2 matching 9 bases. This CDR3 contains 17 residues. The J segment lost 2 bases and the V segment lost 6 bases, leaving 14 bases of the junction unmatched. CDR1 and CDR2 from the germline V gene are GTSNPN and SVGIG (reference sequence). This CDR3 reads CACPSGGGGAAYNEQFF. The CDR3 DNA follows: TGTGCCTGCCCATCTGGGGGCGGGGGGGCCGCCTACAATGAGCAGTTCTTC.

The chain links TRBV19 to TRBJ2-3, with 7 bases fitting TRBD2. CDR1 LNHDA and CDR2 SQIVND come from the germline V gene (reference sequence). Unmatched junction bases numbered 9, after V lost 3 bases and J lost 3 bases. The length of the CDR3 is 16 residues. Here the CDR3 DNA reads TGTGCCAGTAGTATTGGGGAGACCGGGGGGACAGATACGCAGTATTTT. The encoded protein is CASSIGETGGTDTQYF.

The table lists this clone with a few counts. The genes are TRBV2 and TRBJ2-2; 7 bases map to TRBD2. V lost 6 bases, J lost 2 bases, and 6 bases stayed unmatched. CDR1 and CDR2 (germline): SNHLY, FYNNEI. CDR3 length: 15 residues. DNA for the CDR3: TGTGCCAGCAGCTCGGGAGGTACTAACACCGGGGAGCTGTTTTTT. This codes for CASSSGGTNTGELFF.